This is a list of T cell receptor beta chains from one sample in a study of blood T cell repertoires in COVID-19. Some clones are missing from TCRdb's copy, which holds only in-frame ones; the method was immunoSEQ multiplex PCR. Of roughly 230,000 clones in the sample, 70% to 90% were seen once. The sequenced material came from peripheral blood. These receptors all come from a human donor in a cohort sampled during active COVID-19. The CDR3 runs from the conserved cysteine through the conserved F or W. The D gene is left open where the match is weak.

j_gene: TRBJ1-2
v_gene: TRBV4-1
d_gene: TRBD1
CDR3aa: CASSHPGQLYGYTF
CDR3nt: TGCGCCAGCAGCCATCCGGGACAGCTTTATGGCTACACCTTC

j_gene: TRBJ2-2
v_gene: TRBV2
d_gene: -
CDR3aa: CASSELAGLNTGELFF
CDR3nt: TGTGCCAGCAGTGAATTGGCAGGACTAAACACCGGGGAGCTGTTTTTT

j_gene: TRBJ2-3
v_gene: TRBV20-1
d_gene: -
CDR3aa: CSASRRENTDTQYF
CDR3nt: TGCAGTGCTAGTCGGAGAGAAAACACAGATACGCAGTATTTT

j_gene: TRBJ2-5
v_gene: TRBV5-1
d_gene: TRBD1
CDR3aa: CASSATGQETQYF
CDR3nt: TGCGCCAGCTCAGCGACAGGGCAAGAGACCCAGTACTTC

j_gene: TRBJ1-2
v_gene: TRBV30
d_gene: -
CDR3aa: CAWNTVANYGYTF
CDR3nt: TGTGCCTGGAATACAGTAGCTAACTATGGCTACACCTTC

j_gene: TRBJ2-3
v_gene: TRBV5-4
d_gene: TRBD2
CDR3aa: CASSPGRGSSGTDTQYF
CDR3nt: TGTGCCAGCAGCCCGGGAAGGGGGTCTAGCGGGACAGATACGCAGTATTTT

j_gene: TRBJ2-7
v_gene: TRBV6-6
d_gene: TRBD2
CDR3aa: CASGLAGFYEQYF
CDR3nt: TGTGCCAGCGGATTAGCGGGGTTCTACGAGCAGTACTTC

j_gene: TRBJ2-1
v_gene: TRBV11-2
d_gene: TRBD1
CDR3aa: CASSLALVDRGTYNEQFF
CDR3nt: TGTGCCAGCAGCTTAGCTCTAGTTGACAGGGGGACATACAATGAGCAGTTCTTC

j_gene: TRBJ2-7
v_gene: TRBV6-5
d_gene: -
CDR3aa: CASSYQGHSYEQYF
CDR3nt: TGTGCCAGCAGTTACCAGGGACACAGCTACGAGCAGTACTTC

j_gene: TRBJ2-5
v_gene: TRBV9
d_gene: TRBD2
CDR3aa: CASSVAEREVAETQYF
CDR3nt: TGTGCCAGCAGCGTAGCAGAGCGGGAGGTCGCAGAGACCCAGTACTTC

j_gene: TRBJ2-3
v_gene: TRBV7-2
d_gene: -
CDR3aa: CASSATSADTQYF
CDR3nt: TGTGCCAGCAGTGCCACCAGCGCAGATACGCAGTATTTT

j_gene: TRBJ1-2
v_gene: TRBV7-2
d_gene: -
CDR3aa: CASNPAAGVNYGYTF
CDR3nt: TGTGCCAGCAACCCGGCGGCGGGGGTTAACTATGGCTACACCTTC

j_gene: TRBJ2-3
v_gene: TRBV9
d_gene: -
CDR3aa: CASSVAWGGALTDTQYF
CDR3nt: TGTGCCAGCAGCGTAGCTTGGGGGGGGGCCTTGACAGATACGCAGTATTTT